A selection of T cell receptor beta chains follows, all from one sample in a study of T-cell reconstitution after alpha-beta-depleted transplantation in children. MiXCR was run by TCRdb on the PCR reads, yielding one entry per CDR3 protein. The sample shows about 100,000 distinct CDR3 sequences, about 6.8% of them seen only once. The sample consisted of PBMCs, taken before TCRalphabeta/CD19-depleted stem cell transplant. The receptors were sampled from a boy aged 2 to 9 with acute lymphoblastic leukemia, due to receive a stem cell transplant. Both conserved end residues are part of each CDR3. A D gene is named only where the DNA matches it firmly. Size values are once, few and many counts, or a class for expanded clones, and some rows have none.

CDR3,DNA,D,size,V,J,length
CASTALGLAGETQYF,TGTGCCAGTACCGCCTTAGGGCTAGCCGGGGAGACCCAGTACTTC,NA,few,TRBV19,TRBJ2-5,15
CAICFRQGALPSGNTIYF,TGTGCCATCTGTTTCCGGCAGGGGGCCCTCCCCTCTGGAAACACCATATATTTT,TRBD1,NA,TRBV12-3/TRBV12-4,TRBJ1-3,18
CASSPGLQSTDTQYF,TGCGCCAGCAGCCCCGGACTCCAAAGCACAGATACGCAGTATTTT,NA,many,TRBV5-1,TRBJ2-3,15
CASSLEGGLAIVGYNEQFF,TGTGCCAGCAGCTTAGAGGGCGGACTAGCGATAGTGGGATACAATGAGCAGTTCTTC,TRBD2,many,TRBV11-1,TRBJ2-1,19
CASSQDGPGDTEAFF,TGCGCCAGCAGCCAAGATGGGCCAGGGGACACTGAAGCTTTCTTT,NA,few,TRBV4-1,TRBJ1-1,15
CASTLRPDLEAFF,TGTGCCAGCACCCTCCGCCCCGACTTAGAAGCTTTCTTT,NA,few,TRBV12-3/TRBV12-4,TRBJ1-1,13
CASSALAATLRGNEQFF,TGTGCCAGCAGTGCGCTAGCGGCGACTCTCAGGGGAAATGAGCAGTTCTTC,NA,many,TRBV6-1,TRBJ2-1,17
CASRIDRGGNSPLHF,TGTGCCAGCAGGATCGACAGGGGGGGAAATTCACCCCTCCACTTT,TRBD1,many,TRBV6-5,TRBJ1-6,15
CASSETGPSSYNEQFF,TGTGCCAGCTCGGAGACCGGGCCGAGCTCCTACAATGAGCAGTTCTTC,NA,few,TRBV18,TRBJ2-1,16
CSVEARGGYEQYF,TGCAGCGTTGAAGCCAGGGGGGGCTACGAGCAGTACTTC,NA,few,TRBV29-1,TRBJ2-7,13
CASSAAGTTEAFF,TGTGCCAGCAGTGCCGCTGGGACCACTGAAGCTTTCTTT,NA,many,TRBV6-4,TRBJ1-1,13
CASSYPSWPGYTF,TGTGCCAGCAGTTACCCTTCATGGCCGGGCTACACCTTC,NA,NA,TRBV6-2/TRBV6-3,TRBJ1-2,13
CASSLRTGGHEQYF,TGTGCCAGCAGTTTGAGGACAGGGGGTCACGAGCAGTACTTC,TRBD1,NA,TRBV28,TRBJ2-7,14
CSARESRNTEAFF,TGCAGTGCTAGAGAAAGTCGGAACACTGAAGCTTTCTTT,NA,many,TRBV20-1,TRBJ1-1,13
CATSRDWRMNTEAFF,TGTGCCACCAGCAGAGACTGGAGGATGAACACTGAAGCTTTCTTT,NA,many,TRBV15,TRBJ1-1,15
CASSLRLAGGTFSYNEQFF,TGTGCCAGCAGCCTAAGACTAGCGGGGGGCACCTTCTCCTACAATGAGCAGTTCTTC,TRBD2,many,TRBV7-9,TRBJ2-1,19
CAISDRDRGFWGNVLTF,TGTGCCATCAGCGACCGGGACAGGGGGTTTTGGGGCAACGTCCTGACTTTC,TRBD1,NA,TRBV10-3,TRBJ2-6,17
CASTPGSYNEQFF,TGTGCCAGCACGCCGGGGTCCTACAATGAGCAGTTCTTC,NA,NA,TRBV2,TRBJ2-1,13
CASSQDWPGTAQFF,TGCGCCAGCAGCCAAGATTGGCCAGGGACGGCGCAGTTCTTC,NA,NA,TRBV4-3,TRBJ2-1,14
CASSTTPGELFF,TGTGCCAGTAGTACTACACCCGGGGAGCTGTTTTTT,NA,few,TRBV19,TRBJ2-2,12
CASSPSGAPQPQHF,TGCGCCAGCAGCCCCTCAGGGGCGCCACAGCCCCAGCATTTT,NA,many,TRBV5-1,TRBJ1-5,14
CSAWGTIYNEQFF,TGCAGTGCTTGGGGCACTATCTACAATGAGCAGTTCTTC,NA,many,TRBV20-1,TRBJ2-1,13
CASKWGLAGDAGELFF,TGTGCCAGCAAGTGGGGACTAGCGGGGGACGCCGGGGAGCTGTTTTTT,TRBD2,few,TRBV6-1,TRBJ2-2,16
CSAPDRPSTPYNSPLHF,TGCAGTGCTCCGGACAGGCCCTCCACCCCTTATAATTCACCCCTCCACTTT,TRBD1,many,TRBV20-1,TRBJ1-6,17
CASSPYTGGGAGYGYTF,TGCGCCAGCAGCCCCTATACAGGGGGCGGAGCGGGCTATGGCTACACCTTC,TRBD1,many,TRBV5-1,TRBJ1-2,17
CASSQTGTSNVLTF,TGCGCCAGCAGCCAAACCGGGACAAGCAACGTCCTGACTTTC,NA,few,TRBV4-1,TRBJ2-6,14
CSARYASDYEQYF,TGCAGTGCTAGGTACGCAAGTGACTACGAGCAGTACTTC,NA,few,TRBV20-1,TRBJ2-7,13
CASSKMGELAGPPCTDTQYF,TGTGCCAGCAGCAAAATGGGGGAACTAGCGGGGCCACCCTGCACAGATACGCAGTATTTT,NA,many,TRBV21-1,TRBJ2-3,20
CASSQPYNEQFF,TGTGCCAGCAGCCAACCCTACAATGAGCAGTTCTTC,NA,many,TRBV3-1,TRBJ2-1,12
CASSPPHDREGKETQYF,TGTGCCAGCAGTCCACCACACGACAGGGAGGGTAAAGAGACCCAGTACTTC,NA,many,TRBV27,TRBJ2-5,17
CASSFVNWHNEQFF,TGCGCCAGCAGCTTTGTTAATTGGCACAATGAGCAGTTCTTC,NA,many,TRBV5-1,TRBJ2-1,14
CASSPRDRGKTGELFF,TGCGCCAGCAGCCCGCGGGACAGGGGTAAAACCGGGGAGCTGTTTTTT,TRBD1,many,TRBV5-1,TRBJ2-2,16
CASSPSAGRETQYF,TGTGCCAGCAGCCCTAGTGCCGGGCGGGAGACCCAGTACTTC,NA,once,TRBV7-9,TRBJ2-5,14
CASSLGTRSRDADTQYF,TGTGCCAGCAGCTTGGGGACTAGGTCCCGAGACGCAGATACGCAGTATTTT,TRBD2,many,TRBV7-9,TRBJ2-3,17
CASSVRVGAPDDEQFF,TGTGCCAGCAGCGTAAGGGTGGGCGCCCCGGATGATGAGCAGTTCTTC,NA,many,TRBV7-9,TRBJ2-1,16
CASNFGGKEKLFF,TGTGCCAGCAACTTCGGAGGAAAGGAAAAACTGTTTTTT,NA,many,TRBV12-3/TRBV12-4,TRBJ1-4,13
CASSPGTSGEQFF,TGTGCCAGCAGTCCCGGGACTAGCGGGGAGCAGTTCTTC,TRBD2,NA,TRBV6-4,TRBJ2-1,13
CASQGLGIEQYF,TGCGCCAGCCAAGGTCTGGGGATCGAGCAGTACTTC,NA,few,TRBV10-2,TRBJ2-7,12
CASSGRYGTNQETQYF,TGTGCCAGCTCCGGACGCTATGGGACCAACCAAGAGACCCAGTACTTC,NA,NA,TRBV19,TRBJ2-5,16
CSVGELGIGYGYTF,TGCAGCGTTGGGGAGCTGGGCATAGGCTATGGCTACACCTTC,NA,few,TRBV29-1,TRBJ1-2,14
CASSERTGGANTGELFF,TGTGCCAGCAGTGAGAGGACAGGGGGCGCGAACACCGGGGAGCTGTTTTTT,TRBD1,NA,TRBV25-1,TRBJ2-2,17
CSVSGPAGETDTQYF,TGCAGCGTTTCCGGCCCAGCTGGAGAAACAGATACGCAGTATTTT,NA,NA,TRBV29-1,TRBJ2-3,15
CATRNDGGRTQYF,TGTGCCACCAGAAACGATGGGGGGAGGACCCAGTACTTC,NA,many,TRBV15,TRBJ2-5,13
CASSAGDVSGNTIYF,TGTGCCAGCAGCGCCGGAGACGTCTCTGGAAACACCATATATTTT,NA,NA,TRBV9,TRBJ1-3,15
CASSQDQSSGANVLTF,TGCGCCAGCAGCCAAGATCAAAGCTCTGGGGCCAACGTCCTGACTTTC,NA,many,TRBV4-3,TRBJ2-6,16
CSAVSGWEPQHF,TGCAGTGCTGTATCCGGGTGGGAGCCCCAGCATTTT,NA,many,TRBV20-1,TRBJ1-5,12
CASSQADHSGRSSYNEQFF,TGTGCCAGCAGCCAAGCCGACCACAGCGGACGGAGCTCCTACAATGAGCAGTTCTTC,NA,NA,TRBV3-1,TRBJ2-1,19
CASSLEASGTGELFF,TGCGCCAGCAGCTTGGAGGCTAGCGGCACCGGGGAGCTGTTTTTT,TRBD2,many,TRBV5-1,TRBJ2-2,15
CASSFVTAYGYTF,TGTGCCAGCAGTTTTGTGACAGCGTATGGCTACACCTTC,NA,many,TRBV28,TRBJ1-2,13
CASSFLGSSYNEQFF,TGTGCCAGCAGCTTTCTAGGGAGCTCCTACAATGAGCAGTTCTTC,NA,many,TRBV7-2,TRBJ2-1,15
CASRDGQNTEAFF,TGTGCCAGCAGAGATGGACAGAACACTGAAGCTTTCTTT,NA,many,TRBV7-9,TRBJ1-1,13
CASSLPGDYGYTF,TGTGCCAGCAGTCTCCCCGGGGACTATGGCTACACCTTC,NA,few,TRBV12-3/TRBV12-4,TRBJ1-2,13
CSVVGTGGTEAFF,TGCAGCGTTGTGGGGACAGGGGGCACTGAAGCTTTCTTT,TRBD1,many,TRBV29-1,TRBJ1-1,13
CASSLRGGVGDNEQFF,TGTGCCAGCAGCCTTAGGGGGGGGGTCGGGGACAATGAGCAGTTCTTC,NA,many,TRBV7-2,TRBJ2-1,16
CASSPTSSGVAYEQYF,TGTGCCAGCAGTCCAACATCCAGCGGGGTTGCCTACGAGCAGTACTTC,TRBD2,NA,TRBV7-9,TRBJ2-7,16